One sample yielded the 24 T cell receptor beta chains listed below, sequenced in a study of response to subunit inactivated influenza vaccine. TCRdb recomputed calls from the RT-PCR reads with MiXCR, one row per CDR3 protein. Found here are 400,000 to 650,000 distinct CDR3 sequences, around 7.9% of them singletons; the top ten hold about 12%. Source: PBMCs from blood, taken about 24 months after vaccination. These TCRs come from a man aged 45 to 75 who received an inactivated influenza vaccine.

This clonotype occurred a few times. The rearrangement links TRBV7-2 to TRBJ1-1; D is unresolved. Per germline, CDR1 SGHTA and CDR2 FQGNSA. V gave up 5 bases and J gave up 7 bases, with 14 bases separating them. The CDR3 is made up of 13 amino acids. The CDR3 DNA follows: TGTGCCAGCAGCCCGCGAGGGCCAGTTGAAGCTTTCTTT. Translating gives CASSPRGPVEAFF.

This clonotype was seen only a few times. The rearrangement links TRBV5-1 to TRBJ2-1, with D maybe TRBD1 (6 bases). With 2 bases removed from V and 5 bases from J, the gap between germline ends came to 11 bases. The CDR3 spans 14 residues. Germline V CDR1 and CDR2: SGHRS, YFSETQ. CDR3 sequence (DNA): TGCGCCAGCAGCTTCAACCGGGACAACAATGAGCAGTTCTTC. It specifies CASSFNRDNNEQFF.

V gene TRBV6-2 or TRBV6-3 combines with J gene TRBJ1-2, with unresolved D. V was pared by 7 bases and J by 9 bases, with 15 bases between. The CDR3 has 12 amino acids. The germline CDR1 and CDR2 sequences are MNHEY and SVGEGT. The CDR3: CASKPAVSSYTF. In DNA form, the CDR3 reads TGTGCCAGCAAACCCGCGGTTAGTAGCTACACCTTC.

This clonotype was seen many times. The DNA of the CDR3 is TGTGCCAGCAGCTTGGACGGTCTATTCTACGAGCAGTACTTC. Amino acids: CASSLDGLFYEQYF. The chain couples TRBV5-6 to TRBJ2-7, with unresolved D. This CDR3 region has 14 residues. Trimming took 0 bases from V and 3 from J, leaving 10 bases between them. Looked up from germline, CDR1 is SGHDT and CDR2 is YYEEEE.

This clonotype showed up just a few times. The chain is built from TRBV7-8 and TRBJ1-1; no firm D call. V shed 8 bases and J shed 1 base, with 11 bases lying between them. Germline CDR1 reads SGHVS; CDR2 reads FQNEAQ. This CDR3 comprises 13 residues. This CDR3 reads CASERQSNTEAFF. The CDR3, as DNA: TGTGCCAGCGAAAGACAATCGAACACTGAAGCTTTCTTT.

CDR3 sequence (DNA): TGCAGTGCTGGACTGCTGCCCCAGCATTTT. Translation gives CSAGLLPQHF. The genes are TRBV20-1 and TRBJ1-5; D not certain. Germline CDR1 is DFQATT and CDR2 is SNEGSKA (reference sequence). The V end was cut by 5 bases, the J end by 9 bases, with 8 bases between. CDR3 length equals 10 residues.

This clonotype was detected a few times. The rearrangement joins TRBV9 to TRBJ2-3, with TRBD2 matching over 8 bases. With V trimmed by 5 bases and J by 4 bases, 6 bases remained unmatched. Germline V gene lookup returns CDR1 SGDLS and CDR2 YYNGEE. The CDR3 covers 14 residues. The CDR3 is CASSGAGGADTQYF. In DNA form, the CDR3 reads TGTGCCAGCAGTGGGGCGGGAGGAGCAGATACGCAGTATTTT.

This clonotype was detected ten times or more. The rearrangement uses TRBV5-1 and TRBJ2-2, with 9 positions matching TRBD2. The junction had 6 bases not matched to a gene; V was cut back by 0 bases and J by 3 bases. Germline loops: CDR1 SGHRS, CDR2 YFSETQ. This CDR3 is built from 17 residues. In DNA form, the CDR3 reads TGCGCCAGCAGCTTGGCTAGCGGGATTACTCACACCGGGGAGCTGTTTTTT. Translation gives CASSLASGITHTGELFF.

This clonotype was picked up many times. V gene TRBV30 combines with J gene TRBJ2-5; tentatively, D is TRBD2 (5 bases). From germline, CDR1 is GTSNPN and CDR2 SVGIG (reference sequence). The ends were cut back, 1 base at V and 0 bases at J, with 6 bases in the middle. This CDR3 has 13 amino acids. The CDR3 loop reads CAWSGGHQETQYF. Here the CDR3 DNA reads TGTGCCTGGAGTGGCGGGCACCAAGAGACCCAGTACTTC.

This CDR3 reads CASSSLNRAWETQYF. The CDR3 region has the DNA TGTGCCAGCAGCTCCTTGAACAGGGCCTGGGAGACCCAGTACTTC. The J gene is TRBJ2-5, the V gene TRBV11-2, with a weak D call TRBD1 (6 bases). The length of the CDR3 is 15 residues. V dropped 4 bases and J dropped 5 bases, with 17 bases sitting between them. The germline gives CDR1 SGHAT, CDR2 FQNNGV.

CDR3 residues: CASGPKFLTAERGETQYF. The CDR3 bases are TGTGCCAGCGGCCCCAAGTTCTTAACGGCAGAGAGAGGGGAGACCCAGTACTTC. This sequence joins TRBV6-9 and TRBJ2-5, with TRBD2 as a possible D gene (5 bases). The CDR3 runs to 18 residues. CDR1 is MNHGY and CDR2 is SVAAGI in the germline V gene. V shed 8 bases and J shed 5 bases, with 30 bases lying between them.

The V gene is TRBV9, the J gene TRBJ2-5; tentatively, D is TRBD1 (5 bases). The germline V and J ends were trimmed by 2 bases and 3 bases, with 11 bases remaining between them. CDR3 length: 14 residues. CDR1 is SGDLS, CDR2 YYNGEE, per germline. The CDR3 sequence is CASSVSGREETQYF. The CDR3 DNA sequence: TGTGCCAGCAGCGTTTCTGGCAGGGAAGAGACCCAGTACTTC.

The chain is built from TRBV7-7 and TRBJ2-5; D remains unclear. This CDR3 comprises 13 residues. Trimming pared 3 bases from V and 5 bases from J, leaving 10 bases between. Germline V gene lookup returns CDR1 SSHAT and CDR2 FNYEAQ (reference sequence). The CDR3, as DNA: TGTGCCAGCAGCTTTACGAAGGGCGAGACCCAGTACTTC. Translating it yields CASSFTKGETQYF.

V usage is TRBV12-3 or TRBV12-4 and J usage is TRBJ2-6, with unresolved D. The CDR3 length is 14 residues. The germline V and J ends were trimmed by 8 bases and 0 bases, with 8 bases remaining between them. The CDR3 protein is CASRQNSGANVLTF. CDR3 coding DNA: TGTGCCAGCCGCCAGAACTCTGGGGCCAACGTCCTGACTTTC.

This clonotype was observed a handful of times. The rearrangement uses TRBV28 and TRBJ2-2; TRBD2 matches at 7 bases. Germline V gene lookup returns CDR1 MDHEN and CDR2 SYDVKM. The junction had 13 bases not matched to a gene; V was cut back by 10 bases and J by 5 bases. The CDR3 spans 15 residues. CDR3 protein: CANLESGVWTGELFF. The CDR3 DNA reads TGTGCCAACTTGGAGAGCGGGGTATGGACCGGGGAGCTGTTTTTT.

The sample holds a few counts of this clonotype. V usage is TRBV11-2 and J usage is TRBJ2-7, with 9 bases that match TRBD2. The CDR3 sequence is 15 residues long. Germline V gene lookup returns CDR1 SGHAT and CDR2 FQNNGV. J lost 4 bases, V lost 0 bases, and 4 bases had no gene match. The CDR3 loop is CASSLEAGGLYEQYF. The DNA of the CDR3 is TGTGCCAGCAGCTTAGAGGCGGGGGGGCTGTACGAGCAGTACTTC.

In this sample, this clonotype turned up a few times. The CDR3 spells CASTPIFGSDTEAFF. The CDR3 region has the DNA TGTGCCAGCACTCCGATCTTCGGGAGTGACACTGAAGCTTTCTTT. The genes are TRBV5-6 and TRBJ1-1; D ambiguous. Between the trimmed V and J ends, which lost 6 bases and 3 bases, there was a span of 18 bases. Germline V CDR1 and CDR2: SGHDT, YYEEEE. The CDR3 is 15 amino acids.

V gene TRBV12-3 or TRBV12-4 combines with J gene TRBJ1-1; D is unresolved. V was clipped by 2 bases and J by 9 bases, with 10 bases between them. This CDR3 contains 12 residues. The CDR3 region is CASSLSVLQAFF. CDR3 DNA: TGTGCCAGCAGTTTATCTGTCCTACAAGCTTTCTTT.

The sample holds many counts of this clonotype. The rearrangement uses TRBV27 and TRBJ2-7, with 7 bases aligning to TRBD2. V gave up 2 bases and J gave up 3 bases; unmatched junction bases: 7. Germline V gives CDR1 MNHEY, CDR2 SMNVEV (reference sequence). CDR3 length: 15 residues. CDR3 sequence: CASSLRASGNYEQYF. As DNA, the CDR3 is TGTGCCAGCAGTTTAAGGGCTAGCGGAAACTACGAGCAGTACTTC.

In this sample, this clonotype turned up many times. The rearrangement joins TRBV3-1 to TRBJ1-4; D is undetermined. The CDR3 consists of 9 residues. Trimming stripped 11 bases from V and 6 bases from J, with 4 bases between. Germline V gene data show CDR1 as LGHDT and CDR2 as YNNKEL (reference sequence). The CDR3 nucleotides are TGTGCCGGCTATGAAAAACTGTTTTTT. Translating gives CAGYEKLFF.

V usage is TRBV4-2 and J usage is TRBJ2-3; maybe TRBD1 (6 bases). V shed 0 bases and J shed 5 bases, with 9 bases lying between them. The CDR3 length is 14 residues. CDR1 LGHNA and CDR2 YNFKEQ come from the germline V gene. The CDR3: CASSQDQGIDTQYF. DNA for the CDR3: TGTGCCAGCAGCCAAGACCAGGGGATAGATACGCAGTATTTT.

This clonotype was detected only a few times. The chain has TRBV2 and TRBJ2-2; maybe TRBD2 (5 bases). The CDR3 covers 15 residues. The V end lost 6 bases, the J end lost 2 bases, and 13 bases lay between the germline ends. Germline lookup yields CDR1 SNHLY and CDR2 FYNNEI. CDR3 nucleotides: TGTGCCAGCAGGCAGATTCCGGGAAACACCGGGGAGCTGTTTTTT. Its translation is CASRQIPGNTGELFF.

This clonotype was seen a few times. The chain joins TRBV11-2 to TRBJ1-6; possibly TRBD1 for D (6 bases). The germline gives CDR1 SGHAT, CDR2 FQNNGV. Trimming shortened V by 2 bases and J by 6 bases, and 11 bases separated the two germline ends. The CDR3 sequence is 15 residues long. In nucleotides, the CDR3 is TGTGCCAGCAGCTTATTGGACAGAAGTAATTCACCCCTCCACTTT. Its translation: CASSLLDRSNSPLHF.

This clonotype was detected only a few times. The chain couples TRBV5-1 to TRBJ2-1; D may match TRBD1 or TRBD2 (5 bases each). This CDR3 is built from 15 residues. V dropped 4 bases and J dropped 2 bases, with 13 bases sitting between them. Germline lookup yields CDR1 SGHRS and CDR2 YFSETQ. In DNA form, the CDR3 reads TGCGCCAGCAGCGAGGGACCGATAACCTACAATGAGCAGTTCTTC. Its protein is CASSEGPITYNEQFF.